Sequencing of this T cell receptor (beta chain) was carried out in a study of cytomegalovirus exposure and HLA in healthy donors. V was shortened by 8 bases and J by 1 base, with 12 bases between the two germline ends. There are 14 residues in the CDR3. Germline loops: CDR1 SNHLY, CDR2 FYNNEI. In the case of this clone: The antigen is undetermined.

Only in-frame clones appear in the TCRdb table, and some are missing; sequencing was by immunoSEQ multiplex PCR. Of some 130,000 clones in the sample, approximately 92% are singletons; the top ten hold over 1%. Study-level findings and limits: In vitro work confirmed that a few CMV-associated chains recognize CMV antigens. In a later analysis, first-cohort TCR clusters were found to tend to co-occur in the roughly 120 validation repertoires.

V and J are TRBV2 and TRBJ1-3; D is ambiguous. Sequencing was performed on PBMCs. The clonotype originates from a young woman in good health and CMV-seronegative. CDR3 sequence: CASAAAHSGNTIYF. The CDR3 region has the DNA TGTGCCAGCGCGGCCGCCCATTCTGGAAACACCATATATTTT. The full variable domain, rest sourced from reference TRBV2 and TRBJ1-3, is EPEVTQTPSHQVTQMGQEVILRCVPISNHLYFYWYRQILGQKVEFLVSFYNNEISEKSEIFDDQFSVERPDGSNFTLKIRSTKLEDSAMYFCASAAAHSGNTIYFGEGSWLTVV.